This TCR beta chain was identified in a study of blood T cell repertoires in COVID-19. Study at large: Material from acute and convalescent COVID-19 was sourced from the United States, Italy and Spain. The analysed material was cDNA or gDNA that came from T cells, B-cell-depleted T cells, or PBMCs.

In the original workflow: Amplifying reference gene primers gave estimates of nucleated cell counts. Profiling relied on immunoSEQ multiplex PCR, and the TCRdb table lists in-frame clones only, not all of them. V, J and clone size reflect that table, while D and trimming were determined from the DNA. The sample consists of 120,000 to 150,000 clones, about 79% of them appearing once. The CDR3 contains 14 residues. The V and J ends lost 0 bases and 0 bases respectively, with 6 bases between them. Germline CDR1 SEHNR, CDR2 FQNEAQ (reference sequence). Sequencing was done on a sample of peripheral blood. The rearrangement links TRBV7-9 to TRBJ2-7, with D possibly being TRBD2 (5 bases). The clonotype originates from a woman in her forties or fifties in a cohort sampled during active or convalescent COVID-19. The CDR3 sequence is CASSLAGSSYEQYF. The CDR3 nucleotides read TGTGCCAGCAGCTTAGCGGGGAGCTCCTACGAGCAGTACTTC.